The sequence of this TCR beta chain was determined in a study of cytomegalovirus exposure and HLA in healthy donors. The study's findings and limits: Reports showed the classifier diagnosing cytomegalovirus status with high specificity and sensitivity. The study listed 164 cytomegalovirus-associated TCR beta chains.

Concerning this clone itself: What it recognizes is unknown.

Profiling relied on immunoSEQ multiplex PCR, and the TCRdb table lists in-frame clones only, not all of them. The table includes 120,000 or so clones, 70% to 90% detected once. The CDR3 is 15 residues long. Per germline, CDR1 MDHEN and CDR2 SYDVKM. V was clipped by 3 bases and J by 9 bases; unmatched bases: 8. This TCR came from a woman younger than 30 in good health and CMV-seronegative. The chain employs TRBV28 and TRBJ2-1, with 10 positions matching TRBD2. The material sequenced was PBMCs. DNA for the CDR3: TGTGCCAGCAGTTTCGAACGGACTAGCGGAGGTGAGCAGTTCTTC. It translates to CASSFERTSGGEQFF.